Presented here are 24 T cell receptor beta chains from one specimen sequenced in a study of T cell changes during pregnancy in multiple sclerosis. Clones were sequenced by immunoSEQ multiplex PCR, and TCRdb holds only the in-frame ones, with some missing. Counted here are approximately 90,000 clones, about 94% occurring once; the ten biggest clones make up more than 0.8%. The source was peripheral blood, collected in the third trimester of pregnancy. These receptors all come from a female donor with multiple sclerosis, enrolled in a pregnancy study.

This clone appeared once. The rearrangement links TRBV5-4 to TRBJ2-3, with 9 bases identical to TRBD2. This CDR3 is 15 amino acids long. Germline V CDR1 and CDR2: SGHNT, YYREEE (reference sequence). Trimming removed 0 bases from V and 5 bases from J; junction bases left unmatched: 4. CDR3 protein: CASSLGAGGRDTQYF. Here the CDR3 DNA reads TGTGCCAGCAGCTTGGGGGCGGGAGGGAGAGATACGCAGTATTTT.

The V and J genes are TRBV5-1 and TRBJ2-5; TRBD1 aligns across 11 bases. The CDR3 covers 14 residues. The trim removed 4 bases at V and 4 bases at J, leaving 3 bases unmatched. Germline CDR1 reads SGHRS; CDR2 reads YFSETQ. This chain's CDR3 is CASSGGTGGETQYF. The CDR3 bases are TGCGCCAGCAGCGGGGGGACAGGGGGAGAGACCCAGTACTTC. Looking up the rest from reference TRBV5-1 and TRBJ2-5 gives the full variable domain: KAGVTQTPRYLIKTRGQQVTLSCSPISGHRSVSWYQQTPGQGLQFLFEYFSETQRNKGNFPGRFSGRQFSNSRSEMNVSTLELGDSALYLCASSGGTGGETQYFGPGTRLLVL.

Here the CDR3 DNA reads TGTGCCAGCAGTGGGCAGGCTAACTATGGCTACACCTTC. Protein product: CASSGQANYGYTF. The chain employs TRBV2 and TRBJ1-2; D is undetermined. This CDR3 spans 13 amino acids. Germline assignment: CDR1 SNHLY and CDR2 FYNNEI. The V and J ends lost 4 bases and 0 bases respectively, with 6 bases between them.

Written as DNA, the CDR3 is TGTGCCAGCAGCCGCGGGGGTGGGGCCACCGGGGAGCTGTTTTTT. Its protein product is CASSRGGGATGELFF. This sequence joins TRBV5-4 and TRBJ2-2, with TRBD2 identical over 7 bases. Unmatched junction bases numbered 7, after V lost 4 bases and J lost 4 bases. CDR3 length: 15 residues. CDR1 and CDR2 (germline): SGHNT, YYREEE (reference sequence).

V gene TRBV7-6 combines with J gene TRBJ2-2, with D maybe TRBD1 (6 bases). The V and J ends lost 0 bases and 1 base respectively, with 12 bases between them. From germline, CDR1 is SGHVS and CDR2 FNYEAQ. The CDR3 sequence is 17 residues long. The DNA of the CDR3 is TGTGCCAGCAGCTTAGCGTACGGGACACTGAACACCGGGGAGCTGTTTTTT. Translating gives CASSLAYGTLNTGELFF.

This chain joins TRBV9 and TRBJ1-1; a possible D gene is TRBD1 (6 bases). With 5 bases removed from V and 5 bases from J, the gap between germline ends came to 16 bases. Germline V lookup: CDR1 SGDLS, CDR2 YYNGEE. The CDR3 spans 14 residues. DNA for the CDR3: TGTGCCAGCAGTCTAGCAGGGGCAGGGACTGAAGCTTTCTTT. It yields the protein CASSLAGAGTEAFF. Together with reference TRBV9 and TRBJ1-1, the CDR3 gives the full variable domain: DSGVTQTPKHLITATGQRVTLRCSPRSGDLSVYWYQQSLDQGLQFLIQYYNGEERAKGNILERFSAQQFPDLHSELNLSSLELGDSALYFCASSLAGAGTEAFFGQGTRLTVV.

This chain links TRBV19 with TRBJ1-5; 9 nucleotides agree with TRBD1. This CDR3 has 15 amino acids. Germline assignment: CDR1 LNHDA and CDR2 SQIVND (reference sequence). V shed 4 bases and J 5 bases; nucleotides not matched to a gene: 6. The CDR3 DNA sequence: TGTGCCAGTAGTACGGACAGGGGCGCGTATCAGCCCCAGCATTTT. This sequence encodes CASSTDRGAYQPQHF.

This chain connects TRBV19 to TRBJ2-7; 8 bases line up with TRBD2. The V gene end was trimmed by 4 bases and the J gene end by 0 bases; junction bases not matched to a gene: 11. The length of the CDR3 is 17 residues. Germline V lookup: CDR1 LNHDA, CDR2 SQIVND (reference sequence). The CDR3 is CASSTGQGLASSYEQYF. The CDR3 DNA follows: TGTGCCAGTAGTACGGGGCAAGGACTAGCCAGCTCCTACGAGCAGTACTTC.

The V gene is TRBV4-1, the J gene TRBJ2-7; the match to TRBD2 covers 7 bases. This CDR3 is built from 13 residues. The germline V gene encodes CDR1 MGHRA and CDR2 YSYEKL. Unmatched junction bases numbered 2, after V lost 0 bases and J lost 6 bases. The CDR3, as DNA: TGCGCCAGCAGCCAAGAATGGGGGGGCGAGCAGTACTTC. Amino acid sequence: CASSQEWGGEQYF.

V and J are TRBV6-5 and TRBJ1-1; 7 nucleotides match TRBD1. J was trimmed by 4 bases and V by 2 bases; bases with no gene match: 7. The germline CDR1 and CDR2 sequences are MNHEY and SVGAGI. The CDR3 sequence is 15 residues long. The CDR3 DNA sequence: TGTGCCAGCAGTTACGGGACAGCGAGGCTCACTGAAGCTTTCTTT. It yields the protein CASSYGTARLTEAFF.

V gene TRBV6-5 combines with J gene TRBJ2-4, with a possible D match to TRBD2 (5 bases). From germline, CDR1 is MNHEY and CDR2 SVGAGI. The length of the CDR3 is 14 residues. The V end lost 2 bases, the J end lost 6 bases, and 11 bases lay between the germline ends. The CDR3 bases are TGTGCCAGCAGTTACAAGGGAGAGCGAAACATTCAGTACTTC. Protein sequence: CASSYKGERNIQYF.

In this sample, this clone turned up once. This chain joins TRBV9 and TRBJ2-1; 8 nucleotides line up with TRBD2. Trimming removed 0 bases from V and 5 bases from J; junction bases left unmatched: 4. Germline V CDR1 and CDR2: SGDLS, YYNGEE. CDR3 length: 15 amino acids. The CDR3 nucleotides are TGTGCCAGCAGCGTAGCAACTAGCGGAGACAATGAGCAGTTCTTC. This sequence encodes CASSVATSGDNEQFF.

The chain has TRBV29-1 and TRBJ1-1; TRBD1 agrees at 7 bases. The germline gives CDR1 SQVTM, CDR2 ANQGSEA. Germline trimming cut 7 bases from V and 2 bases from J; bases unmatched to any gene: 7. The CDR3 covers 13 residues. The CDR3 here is CSATGDVNTEAFF. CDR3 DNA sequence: TGCAGCGCAACAGGGGATGTAAACACTGAAGCTTTCTTT.

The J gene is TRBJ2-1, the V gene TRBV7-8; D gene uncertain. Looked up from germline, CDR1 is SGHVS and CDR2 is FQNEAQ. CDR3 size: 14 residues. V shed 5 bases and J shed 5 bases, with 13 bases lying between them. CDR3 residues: CASSPSRSNNEQFF. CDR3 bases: TGTGCCAGCAGCCCGTCTAGATCTAACAATGAGCAGTTCTTC. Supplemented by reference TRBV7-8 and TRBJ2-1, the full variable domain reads GAGVSQSPRYKVAKRGQDVALRCDPISGHVSLFWYQQALGQGPEFLTYFQNEAQLDKSGLPSDRFFAERPEGSVSTLKIQRTQQEDSAVYLCASSPSRSNNEQFFGPGTRLTVL.

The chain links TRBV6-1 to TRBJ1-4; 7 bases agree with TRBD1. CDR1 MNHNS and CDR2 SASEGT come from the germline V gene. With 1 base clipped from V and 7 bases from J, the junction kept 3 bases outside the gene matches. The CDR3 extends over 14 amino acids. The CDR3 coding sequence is TGTGCCAGCAGTGAAGGACAGGGTTTTGAAAAACTGTTTTTT. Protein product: CASSEGQGFEKLFF.

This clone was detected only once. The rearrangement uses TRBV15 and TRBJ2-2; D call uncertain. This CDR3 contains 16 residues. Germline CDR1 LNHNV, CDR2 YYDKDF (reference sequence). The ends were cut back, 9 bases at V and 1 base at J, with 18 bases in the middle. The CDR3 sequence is CATQDRVRENTGELFF. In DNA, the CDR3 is TGTGCCACGCAAGACCGGGTTCGTGAGAACACCGGGGAGCTGTTTTTT.

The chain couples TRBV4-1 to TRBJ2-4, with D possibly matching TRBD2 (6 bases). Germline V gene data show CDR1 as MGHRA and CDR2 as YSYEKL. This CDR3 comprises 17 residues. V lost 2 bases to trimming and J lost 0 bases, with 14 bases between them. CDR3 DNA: TGCGCCAGCAGCCAACCCTCATCGGGACTAGCCAAAAACATTCAGTACTTC. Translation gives CASSQPSSGLAKNIQYF.

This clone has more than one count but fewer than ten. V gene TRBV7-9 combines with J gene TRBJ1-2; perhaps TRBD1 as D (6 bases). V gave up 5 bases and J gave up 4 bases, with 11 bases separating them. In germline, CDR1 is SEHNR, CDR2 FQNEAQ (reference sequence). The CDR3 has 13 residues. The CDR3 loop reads CASSPGQIYGYTF. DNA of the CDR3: TGTGCCAGCAGCCCGGGACAAATCTATGGCTACACCTTC.

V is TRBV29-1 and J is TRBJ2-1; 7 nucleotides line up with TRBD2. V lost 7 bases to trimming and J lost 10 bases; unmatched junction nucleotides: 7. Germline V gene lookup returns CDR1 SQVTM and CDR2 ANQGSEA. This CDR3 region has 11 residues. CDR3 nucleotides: TGCAGCGGAGCTAGCGGAAGGGAGCAGTTCTTC. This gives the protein CSGASGREQFF.

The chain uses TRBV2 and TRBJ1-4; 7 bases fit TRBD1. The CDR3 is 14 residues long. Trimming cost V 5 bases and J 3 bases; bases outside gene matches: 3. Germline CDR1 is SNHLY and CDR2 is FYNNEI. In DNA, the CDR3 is TGTGCCAGCAGTCGGGACAGAGCTAATGAAAAACTGTTTTTT. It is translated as CASSRDRANEKLFF. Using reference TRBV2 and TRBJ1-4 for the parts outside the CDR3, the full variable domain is EPEVTQTPSHQVTQMGQEVILRCVPISNHLYFYWYRQILGQKVEFLVSFYNNEISEKSEIFDDQFSVERPDGSNFTLKIRSTKLEDSAMYFCASSRDRANEKLFFGSGTQLSVL.

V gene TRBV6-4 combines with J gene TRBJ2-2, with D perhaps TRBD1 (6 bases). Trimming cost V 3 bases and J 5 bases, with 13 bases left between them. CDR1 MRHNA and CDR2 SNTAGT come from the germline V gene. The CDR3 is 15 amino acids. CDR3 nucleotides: TGTGCCAGCAGTGAAACAGGGCTGAGAACCGGGGAGCTGTTTTTT. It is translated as CASSETGLRTGELFF.

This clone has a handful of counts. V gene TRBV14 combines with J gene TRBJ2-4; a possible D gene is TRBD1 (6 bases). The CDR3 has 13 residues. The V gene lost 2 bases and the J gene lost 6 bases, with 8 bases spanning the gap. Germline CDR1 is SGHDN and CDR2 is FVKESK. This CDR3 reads CASSQQQGNIQYF. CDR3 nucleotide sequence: TGTGCCAGCAGCCAACAACAGGGAAACATTCAGTACTTC.

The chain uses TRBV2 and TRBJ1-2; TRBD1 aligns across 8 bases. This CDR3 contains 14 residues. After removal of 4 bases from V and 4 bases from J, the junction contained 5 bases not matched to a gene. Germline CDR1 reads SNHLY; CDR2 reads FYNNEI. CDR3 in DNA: TGTGCCAGCAGTGTGACAGGGGAGGGCTATGGCTACACCTTC. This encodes CASSVTGEGYGYTF.

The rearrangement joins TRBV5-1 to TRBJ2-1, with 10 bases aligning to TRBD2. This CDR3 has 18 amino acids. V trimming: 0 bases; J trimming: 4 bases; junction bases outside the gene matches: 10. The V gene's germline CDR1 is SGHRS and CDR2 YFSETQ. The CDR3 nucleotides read TGCGCCAGCAGCTTGGCTATTAGTAGCGGGAGGATATACAATGAGCAGTTCTTC. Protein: CASSLAISSGRIYNEQFF.